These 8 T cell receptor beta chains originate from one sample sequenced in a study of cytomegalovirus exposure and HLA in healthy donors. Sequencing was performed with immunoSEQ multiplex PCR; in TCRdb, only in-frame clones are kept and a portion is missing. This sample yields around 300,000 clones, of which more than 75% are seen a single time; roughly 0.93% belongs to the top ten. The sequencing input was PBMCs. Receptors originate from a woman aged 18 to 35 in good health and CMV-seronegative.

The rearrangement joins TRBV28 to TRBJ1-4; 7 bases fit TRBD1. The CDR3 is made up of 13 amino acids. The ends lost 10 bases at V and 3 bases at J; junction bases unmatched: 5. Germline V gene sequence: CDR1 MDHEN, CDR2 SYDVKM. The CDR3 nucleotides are TGTGCCACCAGGGACAGTCCTAATGAAAAACTGTTTTTT. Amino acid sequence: CATRDSPNEKLFF.

CDR3 bases: TGTGCCAGCAGCGCCGATGGCATATCAGATACGCAGTATTTT. Encoded protein: CASSADGISDTQYF. The V gene is TRBV9, the J gene TRBJ2-3, with unresolved D. The CDR3 runs to 14 residues. V dropped 3 bases and J dropped 4 bases, with 12 bases sitting between them. Germline V gene data show CDR1 as SGDLS and CDR2 as YYNGEE.

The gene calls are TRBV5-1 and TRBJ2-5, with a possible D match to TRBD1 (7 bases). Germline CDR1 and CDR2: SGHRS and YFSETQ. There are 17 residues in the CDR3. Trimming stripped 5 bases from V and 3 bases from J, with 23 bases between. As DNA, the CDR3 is TGCGCCAGCAGACCCCAACCGTTTGGGGGGACAGAAGAGACCCAGTACTTC. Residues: CASRPQPFGGTEETQYF.

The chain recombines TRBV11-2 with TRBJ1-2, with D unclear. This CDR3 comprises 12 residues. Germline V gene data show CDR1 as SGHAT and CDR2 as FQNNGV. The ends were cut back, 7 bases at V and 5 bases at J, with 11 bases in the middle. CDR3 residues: CASTIGGYGYTF. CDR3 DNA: TGTGCCAGCACCATCGGAGGGTATGGCTACACCTTC.

This CDR3 is CASSLRGQTDTQYF. The CDR3 region has the DNA TGCGCCAGCAGCTTACGGGGTCAGACAGATACGCAGTATTTT. The chain links TRBV5-1 to TRBJ2-3; a possible D gene is TRBD2 (5 bases). Trimming stripped 2 bases from V and 3 bases from J, with 10 bases between. This CDR3 comprises 14 residues. CDR1 SGHRS and CDR2 YFSETQ come from the germline V gene.

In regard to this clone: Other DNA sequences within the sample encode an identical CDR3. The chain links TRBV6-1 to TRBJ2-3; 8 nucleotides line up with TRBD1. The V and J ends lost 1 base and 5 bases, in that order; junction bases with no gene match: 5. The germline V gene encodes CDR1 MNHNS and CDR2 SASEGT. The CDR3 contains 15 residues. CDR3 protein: CASSEGSGGQDTQYF. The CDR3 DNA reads TGTGCCAGCAGTGAAGGTTCAGGGGGCCAAGATACGCAGTATTTT.

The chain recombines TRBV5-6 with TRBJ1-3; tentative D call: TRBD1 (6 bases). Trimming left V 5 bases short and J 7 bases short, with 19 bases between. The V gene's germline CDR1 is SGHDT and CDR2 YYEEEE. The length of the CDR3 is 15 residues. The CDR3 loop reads CASSPGVSPGNTIYF. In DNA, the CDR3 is TGTGCCAGCAGTCCAGGGGTTAGTCCGGGGAACACCATATATTTT.

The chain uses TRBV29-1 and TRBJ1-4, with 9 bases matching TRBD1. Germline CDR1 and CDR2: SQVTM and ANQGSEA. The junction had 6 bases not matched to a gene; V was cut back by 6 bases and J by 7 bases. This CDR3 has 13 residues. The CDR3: CSVGQGWGEKLFF. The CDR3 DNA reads TGCAGCGTCGGACAGGGGTGGGGTGAAAAACTGTTTTTT.